This T cell receptor beta chain was profiled in a study of T cells after yellow fever vaccination. A 5'RACE template-switching step, the method used to make TCR cDNA, added a universal primer site and UMIs. TCRdb fed the 5' RACE reads into MiXCR, producing one record per CDR3 protein. Here the sample spans around 88,000 distinct CDR3 sequences, roughly 13% being singletons. This clonotype was picked up a small number of times. Study findings and constraints: Overall, a small share of clonotypes was seen in both CD4 and CD8 compartments. Once the booster was given, most primary-vaccination clones reappeared, at about 97% for CD4 and over 70% for CD8.

The receptor's source is a man aged 18-30 years who received the YFV17D yellow fever vaccine. This specimen was CD8+ T cells not binding an NS4B(214-222) dextramer, sorted from PBMCs, taken approximately 20 days after the first yellow fever vaccination.

CDR3 in amino acids: CASSSRGTGGTDTQYF. The CDR3 DNA reads as TGTGCCAGCAGTTCTCGGGGGACAGGGGGCACAGATACGCAGTATTTT. V and J are TRBV4-2 and TRBJ2-3, with 10 bases lining up with TRBD1. V was clipped by 6 bases and J by 1 base; unmatched bases: 7. Germline V gives CDR1 LGHNA, CDR2 YNFKEQ. The CDR3 spans 16 residues.